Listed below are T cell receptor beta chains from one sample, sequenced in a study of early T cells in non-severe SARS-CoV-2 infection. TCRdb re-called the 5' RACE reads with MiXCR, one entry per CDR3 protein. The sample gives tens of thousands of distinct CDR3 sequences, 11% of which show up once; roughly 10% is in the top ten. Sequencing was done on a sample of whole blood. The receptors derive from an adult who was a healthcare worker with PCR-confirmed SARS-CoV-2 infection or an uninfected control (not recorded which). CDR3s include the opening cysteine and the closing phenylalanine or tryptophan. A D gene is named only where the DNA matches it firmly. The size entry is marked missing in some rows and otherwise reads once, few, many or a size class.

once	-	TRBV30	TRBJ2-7	CAWSMTYYSYEQYF	TGTGCCTGGAGCATGACATACTACTCCTACGAGCAGTACTTC
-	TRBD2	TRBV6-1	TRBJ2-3	CASSETGLGSTDTQYF	TGTGCCAGCAGTGAAACCGGACTAGGTAGCACAGATACGCAGTATTTT
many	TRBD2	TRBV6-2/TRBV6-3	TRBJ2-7	CASSYRETSGRYEQYF	TGTGCCAGCAGTTACCGAGAGACTAGCGGGCGTTACGAGCAGTACTTC
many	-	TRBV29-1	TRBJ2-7	CSVDQGSSTYEQYF	TGCAGCGTTGATCAGGGGTCAAGTACCTACGAGCAGTACTTC
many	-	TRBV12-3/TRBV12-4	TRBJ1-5	CASSLRRDQPQHF	TGTGCCAGCAGTTTACGCAGGGATCAGCCCCAGCATTTT
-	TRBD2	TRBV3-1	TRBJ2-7	CASSHSLTSGGSYEQYF	TGTGCCAGCAGCCATTCATTGACTAGCGGGGGATCCTACGAGCAGTACTTC
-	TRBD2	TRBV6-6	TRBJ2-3	CASIQLAGSTDTQYF	TGTGCCAGCATTCAACTAGCGGGGAGCACAGATACGCAGTATTTT
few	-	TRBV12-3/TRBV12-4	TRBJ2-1	CASSLRSGQYNEQFF	TGTGCCAGCAGCTTACGTAGCGGACAGTACAATGAGCAGTTCTTC
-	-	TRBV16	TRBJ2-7	CASSQPGQSYEQYF	TGTGCCAGCAGCCAACCTGGGCAGAGCTACGAGCAGTACTTC
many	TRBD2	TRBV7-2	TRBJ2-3	CASSLDRLAGRTDTQYF	TGTGCCAGCAGCTTAGACCGACTAGCGGGGCGCACAGATACGCAGTATTTT
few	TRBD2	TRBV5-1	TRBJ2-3	CASSLELAGEVGQYF	TGCGCCAGCAGCTTAGAACTAGCGGGAGAAGTGGGGCAGTATTTT
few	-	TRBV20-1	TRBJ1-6	CSASEGVYSPLHF	TGCAGTGCTAGCGAGGGGGTTTACTCACCCCTCCACTTT
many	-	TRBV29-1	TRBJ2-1	CSTSQVGSSYNEQFF	TGCAGCACATCGCAGGTGGGAAGCTCCTACAATGAGCAGTTCTTC
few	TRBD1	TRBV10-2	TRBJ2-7	CASRDREREQYF	TGCGCCAGCAGGGACAGGGAACGTGAGCAGTACTTC
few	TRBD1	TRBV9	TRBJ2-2	CASSPGQGAIGELFF	TGTGCCAGCAGTCCGGGACAGGGGGCGATCGGGGAGCTGTTTTTT
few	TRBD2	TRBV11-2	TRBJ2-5	CASSLVPILVAGQETQYF	TGTGCCAGCAGCTTAGTCCCCATTTTGGTAGCGGGCCAAGAGACCCAGTACTTC
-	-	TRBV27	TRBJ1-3	CASGSLGNTIYF	TGTGCCAGCGGCTCCCTGGGAAACACCATATATTTT
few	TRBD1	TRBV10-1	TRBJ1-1	CASSDPGTGSYTEAFF	TGCGCCAGCAGTGACCCCGGGACAGGGTCGTACACTGAAGCTTTCTTT
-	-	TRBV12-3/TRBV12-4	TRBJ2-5	CASSPRTEETQYF	TGTGCCAGCAGTCCCCGGACAGAGGAGACCCAGTACTTC
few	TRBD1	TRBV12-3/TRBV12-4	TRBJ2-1	CASLDRGRNEQFF	TGTGCCAGCCTGGACAGGGGGAGAAATGAGCAGTTCTTC
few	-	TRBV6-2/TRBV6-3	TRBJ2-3	CASRRDWATDTQYF	TGTGCCAGCCGCCGGGACTGGGCCACAGATACGCAGTATTTT
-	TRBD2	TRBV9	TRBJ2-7	CASSSSGTTTYEQYF	TGTGCCAGCAGCTCCTCCGGGACTACCACCTACGAGCAGTACTTC
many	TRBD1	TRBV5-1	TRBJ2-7	CASSGGTGPYEQYF	TGCGCCAGCAGCGGTGGGACAGGGCCCTACGAGCAGTACTTC
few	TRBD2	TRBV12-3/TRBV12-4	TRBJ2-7	CASRLAGGYEQYF	TGTGCCAGCAGACTAGCGGGGGGTTACGAGCAGTACTTC
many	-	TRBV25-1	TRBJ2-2	CATRHSTGELFF	TGTGCCACCCGACACTCCACCGGGGAGCTGTTTTTT
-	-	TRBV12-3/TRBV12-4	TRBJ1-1	CASTRTRNTEAFF	TGTGCCAGCACCCGGACACGGAACACTGAAGCTTTCTTT
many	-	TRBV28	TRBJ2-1	CASSFPGLSYNEQFF	TGTGCCAGCAGTTTTCCAGGACTCTCCTACAATGAGCAGTTCTTC
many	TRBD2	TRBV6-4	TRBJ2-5	CASSELAGALETQYF	TGTGCCAGCAGTGAATTAGCGGGTGCCCTGGAGACCCAGTACTTC
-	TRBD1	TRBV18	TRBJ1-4	CASSPPGQGANVEKLFF	TGTGCCAGCTCACCACCGGGACAGGGGGCGAACGTTGAAAAACTGTTTTTT
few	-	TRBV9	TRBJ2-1	CASSVGLELTYNEQFF	TGTGCCAGCAGCGTAGGACTGGAGTTGACCTACAATGAGCAGTTCTTC
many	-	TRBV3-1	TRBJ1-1	CASGQFRGLEAFF	TGTGCCAGCGGTCAGTTTAGGGGGTTGGAAGCTTTCTTT
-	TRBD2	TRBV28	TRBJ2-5	CASSSLRGGVETQYF	TGTGCCAGCAGTTCCCTGCGGGGGGGAGTGGAGACCCAGTACTTC
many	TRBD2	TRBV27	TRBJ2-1	CASSQYGLDGEQFF	TGTGCCAGCAGTCAATACGGACTAGACGGTGAGCAGTTCTTC
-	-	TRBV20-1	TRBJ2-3	CSAPTTRGGLADTQYF	TGCAGTGCTCCCACCACGAGGGGGGGCTTAGCAGATACGCAGTATTTT
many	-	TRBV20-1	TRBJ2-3	CSARDPLADTQYF	TGCAGTGCTAGAGATCCCCTAGCAGATACGCAGTATTTT
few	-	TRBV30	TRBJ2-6	CVWAPGANVLTF	TGTGTCTGGGCCCCTGGGGCCAACGTCCTGACTTTC
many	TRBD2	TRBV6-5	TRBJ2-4	CASSYSPKRDLAKNIQYF	TGTGCCAGCAGTTACTCCCCAAAGCGGGACCTAGCCAAAAACATTCAGTACTTC
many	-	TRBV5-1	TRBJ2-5	CASSLVAGDQETQYF	TGCGCCAGCAGCTTGGTAGCAGGGGATCAAGAGACCCAGTACTTC